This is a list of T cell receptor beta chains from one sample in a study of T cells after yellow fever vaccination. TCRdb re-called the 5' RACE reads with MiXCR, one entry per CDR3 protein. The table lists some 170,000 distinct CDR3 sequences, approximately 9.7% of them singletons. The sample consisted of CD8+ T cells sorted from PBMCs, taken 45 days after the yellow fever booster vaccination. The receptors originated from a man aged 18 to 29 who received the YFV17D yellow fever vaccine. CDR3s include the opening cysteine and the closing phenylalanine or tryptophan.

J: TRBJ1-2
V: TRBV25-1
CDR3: CASRDRGLYGYTF

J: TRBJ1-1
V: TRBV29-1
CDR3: CSVVMPRENTEAFF

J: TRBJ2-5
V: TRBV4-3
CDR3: CASSPIAGGRRTQYF

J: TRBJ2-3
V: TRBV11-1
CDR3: CASQAATTDTQYF

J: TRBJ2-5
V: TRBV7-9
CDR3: CASSPGLLAGKETQYF

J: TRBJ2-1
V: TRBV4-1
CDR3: CASSQRVIAGVRSYNEQFF

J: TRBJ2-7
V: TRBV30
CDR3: CAWSSPRTGPYEQYF

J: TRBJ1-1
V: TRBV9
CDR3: CASSGGPDRGLDITEAFF

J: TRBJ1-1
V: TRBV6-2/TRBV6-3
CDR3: CASSPGRIGTTEAFF

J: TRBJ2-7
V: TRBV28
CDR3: CASSFGVTYEQYF

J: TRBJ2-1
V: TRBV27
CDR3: CASSFGGSYNEQFF

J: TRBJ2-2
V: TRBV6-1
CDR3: CASSTGGELGELFF

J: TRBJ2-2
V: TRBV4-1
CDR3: CASSQQRDTGELFF

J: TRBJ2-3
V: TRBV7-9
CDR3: CASSFKRYTSTDTQYF

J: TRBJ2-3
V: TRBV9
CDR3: CASSVSGGLTSRDTQYF

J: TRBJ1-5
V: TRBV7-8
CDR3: CASSSGPGNQPQHF

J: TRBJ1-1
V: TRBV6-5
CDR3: CASSYGQGNEAFF

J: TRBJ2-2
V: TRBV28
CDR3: CASTPHRDRSGELFF

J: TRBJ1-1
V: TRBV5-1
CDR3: CASSLDKQGPTEAFF

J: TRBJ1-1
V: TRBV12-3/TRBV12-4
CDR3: CASSLFGGNTEAFF

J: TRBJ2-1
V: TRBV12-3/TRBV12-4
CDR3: CASIRDTSYNEQFF

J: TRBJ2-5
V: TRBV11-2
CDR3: CAIRRGETQYF

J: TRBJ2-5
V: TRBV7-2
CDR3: CASSLIAFGGGRQETQYF

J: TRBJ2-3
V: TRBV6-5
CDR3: CASSSSGSSTDTQYF

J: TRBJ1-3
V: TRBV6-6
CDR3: CASSLPTPPGNTIYF

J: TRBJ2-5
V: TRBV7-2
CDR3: CASSLKSRELETQYF

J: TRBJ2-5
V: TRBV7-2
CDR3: CASSLDSAWEETQYF

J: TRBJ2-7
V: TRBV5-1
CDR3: CASSPHASSYEQYF

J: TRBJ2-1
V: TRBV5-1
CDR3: CASSLYRGGPGSYNEQFF

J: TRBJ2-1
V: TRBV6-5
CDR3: CASSYRTGGAYNEQFF

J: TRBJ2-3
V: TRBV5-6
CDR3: CASSFRGQGPDTQYF

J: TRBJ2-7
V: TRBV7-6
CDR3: CASSELDRPDHEQYF

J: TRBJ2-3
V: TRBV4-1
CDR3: CASSQQEDTQYF

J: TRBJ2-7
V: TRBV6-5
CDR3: CATQTGIFGEQYF

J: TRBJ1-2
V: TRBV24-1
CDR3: CATSDPEPGPNYGYTF

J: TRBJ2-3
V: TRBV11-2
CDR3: CASSHRNTDTQYF

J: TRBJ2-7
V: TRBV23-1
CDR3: CASSFRVINYEQYF

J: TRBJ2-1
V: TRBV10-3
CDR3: CATTILTGSRDSEQFF

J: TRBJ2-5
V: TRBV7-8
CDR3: CASSLVQETQYF

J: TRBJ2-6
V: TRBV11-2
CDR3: CASSPPGGQGWAGANVLTF

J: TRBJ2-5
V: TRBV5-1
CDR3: CASSFRGVGDGETQYF

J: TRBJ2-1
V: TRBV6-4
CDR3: CASSDGTSGGANEQFF

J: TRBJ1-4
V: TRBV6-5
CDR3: CASREHRVGEKLFF

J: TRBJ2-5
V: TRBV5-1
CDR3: CASSWGPGETQYF

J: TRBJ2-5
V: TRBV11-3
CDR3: CASSLGVAREQGEYETQYF

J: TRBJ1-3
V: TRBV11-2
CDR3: CASSLYISGNTIYF

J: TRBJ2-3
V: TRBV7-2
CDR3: CASSRSGGSDTQYF

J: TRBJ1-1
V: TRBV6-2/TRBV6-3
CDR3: CASSYREPPASEAFF

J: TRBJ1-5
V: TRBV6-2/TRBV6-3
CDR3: CASSYPSEAGDSNQPQHF

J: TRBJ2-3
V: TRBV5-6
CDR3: CASSLGANTDTQYF

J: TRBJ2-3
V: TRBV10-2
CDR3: CASSGGGLAVSTDTQYF

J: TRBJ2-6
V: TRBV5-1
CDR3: CASSIPDSGANVLTF

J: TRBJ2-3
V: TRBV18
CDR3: CASSPEARGEGTDTQYF

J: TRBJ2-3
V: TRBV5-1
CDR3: CASSSTEPTDTQYF

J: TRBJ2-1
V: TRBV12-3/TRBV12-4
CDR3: CASSLTGVHEQFF

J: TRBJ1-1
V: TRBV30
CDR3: CAWRGGLTEAFF

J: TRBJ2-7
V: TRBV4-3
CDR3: CASSQERGVSEQYF

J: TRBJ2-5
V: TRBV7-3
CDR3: CASSLSAGIQETQYF